This record covers a single T cell receptor beta chain. The antigen remains unidentified. The data were obtained in a study of T cells in Graves' hyperthyroidism and ophthalmopathy. The CDR3 runs to 15 residues. V was trimmed by 4 bases and J by 2 bases, leaving 14 bases between them. Germline CDR1 and CDR2: SNHLY and FYNNEI. What was amplified from RNA transcripts were TCR beta CDR3 regions. HTBI primers were the set used in a first-round RT-PCR of the TCR CDR3. TCRdb reanalysed the multiplex PCR reads using MiXCR and keeps one entry per CDR3 protein. The sample has 750,000 to 950,000 distinct CDR3 sequences; over 35% are singletons. General study results and limits: Model predictions of ophthalmopathy came a median approximately seven months before onset.

Graves' hyperthyroidism showing no ophthalmopathy progression within 18 months was considered stable. The sequence was obtained from a young man with Graves' hyperthyroidism. This sequence joins TRBV2 and TRBJ1-2; D gene ambiguous. The source material was blood. CDR3 in amino acids: CASSVATRKNYGYTF. CDR3 in DNA: TGTGCCAGCAGTGTGGCAACGCGTAAGAACTATGGCTACACCTTC.